This T cell receptor (beta chain) was retrieved from a study of technical replicates of blood from several donors. The germline V gene has CDR1 KGHSH and CDR2 LQKENI. Between the trimmed V and J ends, which lost 3 bases and 0 bases, there was a span of 14 bases. This CDR3 contains 17 residues. The data were produced by immunoSEQ multiplex PCR, yet TCRdb's version contains in-frame clones alone and is incomplete. Of tens of thousands of clones listed, roughly nine tenths were seen once; the top ten hold around 0.3%. The J gene is TRBJ2-2, the V gene TRBV18, with D perhaps matching TRBD2 (6 bases). Material for sequencing was T cells isolated from PBMCs. This TCR derives from a human donor in good health. In DNA form, the CDR3 reads TGTGCCAGCTCACCTCGGGGGTTGACGACGAACACCGGGGAGCTGTTTTTT. Translation: CASSPRGLTTNTGELFF.